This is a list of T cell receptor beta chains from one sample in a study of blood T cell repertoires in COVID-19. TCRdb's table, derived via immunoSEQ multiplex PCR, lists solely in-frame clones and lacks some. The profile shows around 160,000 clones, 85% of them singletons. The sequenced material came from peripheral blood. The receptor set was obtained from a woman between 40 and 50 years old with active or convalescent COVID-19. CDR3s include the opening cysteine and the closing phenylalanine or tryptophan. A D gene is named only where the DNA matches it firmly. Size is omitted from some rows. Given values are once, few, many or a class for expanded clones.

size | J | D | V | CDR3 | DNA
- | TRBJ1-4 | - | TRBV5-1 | CASSLARATNEKLFF | TGCGCCAGCAGCTTGGCTCGTGCAACTAATGAAAAACTGTTTTTT
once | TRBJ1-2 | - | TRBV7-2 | CASSFTTGGYTF | TGTGCCAGCAGCTTTACGACAGGTGGCTACACCTTC
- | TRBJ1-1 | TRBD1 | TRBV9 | CASSSPYGTGGAFF | TGTGCCAGCAGCTCCCCATACGGGACAGGTGGGGCTTTCTTT
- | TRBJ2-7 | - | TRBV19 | CASSIDRTAGYEQYF | TGTGCCAGTAGTATAGATCGGACGGCGGGATACGAGCAGTACTTC
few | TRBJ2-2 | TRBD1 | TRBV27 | CASSLSGQLNTGELFF | TGTGCCAGCAGTTTATCGGGACAGCTCAACACCGGGGAGCTGTTTTTT
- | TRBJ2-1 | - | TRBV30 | CAWSVPGEQFF | TGTGCCTGGAGTGTCCCGGGGGAGCAGTTCTTC
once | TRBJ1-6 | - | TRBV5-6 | CASNLREGGSPLHF | TGTGCCAGCAACCTAAGGGAAGGAGGCTCACCCCTCCACTTT
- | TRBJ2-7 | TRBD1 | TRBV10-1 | CASSDPGQAFLGQYF | TGCGCCAGCAGTGACCCGGGACAGGCGTTCTTGGGGCAGTACTTC
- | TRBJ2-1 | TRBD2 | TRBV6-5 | CASSPGTRPLNEQFF | TGTGCCAGCAGCCCCGGGACTAGGCCGCTCAATGAGCAGTTCTTC
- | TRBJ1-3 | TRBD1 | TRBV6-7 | CASSLNSGTGGNTIYF | TGTGCCAGCAGTTTAAACTCCGGGACAGGGGGAAACACCATATATTTT
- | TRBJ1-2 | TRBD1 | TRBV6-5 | CASSYNRGPSGGYTF | TGTGCCAGCAGTTACAACAGGGGGCCCTCGGGTGGCTACACCTTC
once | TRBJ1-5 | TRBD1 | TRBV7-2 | CASSPGQLVNQPQHF | TGTGCCAGCAGCCCGGGACAGCTAGTCAATCAGCCCCAGCATTTT
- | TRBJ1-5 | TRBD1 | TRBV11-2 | CASSLGQGAIGNQPQHF | TGTGCCAGCAGCTTAGGGCAGGGGGCGATAGGCAATCAGCCCCAGCATTTT
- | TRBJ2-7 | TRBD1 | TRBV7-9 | CASSLYGTGLSYEQYF | TGTGCCAGCAGCTTATACGGGACAGGCCTCTCCTACGAGCAGTACTTC
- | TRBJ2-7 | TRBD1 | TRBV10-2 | CASSPQGPRGYEQYF | TGCGCCAGCAGCCCACAGGGGCCGCGAGGGTACGAGCAGTACTTC
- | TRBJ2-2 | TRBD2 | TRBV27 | CASSLLASGSSGGTGELFF | TGTGCCAGCAGTTTATTGGCTAGCGGGAGTTCCGGTGGGACCGGGGAGCTGTTTTTT
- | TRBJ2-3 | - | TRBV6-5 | CASSRSTDTQYF | TGTGCCAGCTCCCGTAGCACAGATACGCAGTATTTT
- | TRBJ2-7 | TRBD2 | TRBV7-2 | CASSLVGWRGAGEPYEQYF | TGTGCCAGCAGCTTAGTAGGGTGGAGGGGAGCGGGGGAGCCCTACGAGCAGTACTTC
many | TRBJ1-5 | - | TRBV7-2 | CASSPEGNQPQHF | TGTGCCAGCAGCCCCGAGGGAAATCAGCCCCAGCATTTT
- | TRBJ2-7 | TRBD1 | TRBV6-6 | CASSRRQGAQVLFYEQYF | TGTGCCAGCAGTCGACGACAGGGGGCGCAAGTGTTATTCTACGAGCAGTACTTC
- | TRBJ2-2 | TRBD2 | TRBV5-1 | CASSLGALAGGTGELFF | TGCGCCAGCAGCTTGGGCGCACTAGCGGGGGGAACCGGGGAGCTGTTTTTT
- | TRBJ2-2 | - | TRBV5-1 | CASSLLRTVNTGELFF | TGCGCCAGCAGCCTCCTACGGACAGTGAACACCGGGGAGCTGTTTTTT
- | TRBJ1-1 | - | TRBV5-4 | CASSLVGRNEAFF | TGTGCCAGCAGCTTGGTGGGCAGGAATGAAGCTTTCTTT
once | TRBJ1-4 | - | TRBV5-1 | CASRGTLTNEKLFF | TGCGCCAGTCGCGGGACTTTAACTAATGAAAAACTGTTTTTT
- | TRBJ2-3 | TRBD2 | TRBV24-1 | CATSDPLTSGGTTDTQYF | TGTGCCACCAGTGACCCCCTGACTAGCGGGGGGACCACAGATACGCAGTATTTT
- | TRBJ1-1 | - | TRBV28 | CASMGGALPNTEAFF | TGTGCCAGCATGGGGGGGGCCCTGCCGAACACTGAAGCTTTCTTT
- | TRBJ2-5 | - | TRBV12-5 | CASGLVDTGTLKETQYF | TGTGCTAGTGGTTTGGTAGATACCGGGACACTTAAAGAGACCCAGTACTTC
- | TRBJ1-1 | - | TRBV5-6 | CASSEGQNTEAFF | TGTGCCAGCAGCGAGGGACAGAACACTGAAGCTTTCTTT
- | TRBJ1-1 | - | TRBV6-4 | CASREGTEAFF | TGTGCCAGCCGGGAGGGGACTGAAGCTTTCTTT
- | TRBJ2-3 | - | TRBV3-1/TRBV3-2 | CASARDGSDTQYF | TGTGCCAGCGCCAGGGATGGTTCAGATACGCAGTATTTT
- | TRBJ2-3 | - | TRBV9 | CASSVGAGVGTDTQYF | TGTGCCAGCAGCGTAGGCGCAGGGGTAGGCACAGATACGCAGTATTTT
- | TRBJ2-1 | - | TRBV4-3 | CASSQDRGTPTGRNNEQFF | TGCGCCAGCAGCCAAGACAGGGGGACCCCCACCGGGAGAAACAATGAGCAGTTCTTC
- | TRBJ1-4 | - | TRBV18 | CASSPPWGAELFF | TGTGCCAGCTCACCACCCTGGGGAGCCGAACTGTTTTTT